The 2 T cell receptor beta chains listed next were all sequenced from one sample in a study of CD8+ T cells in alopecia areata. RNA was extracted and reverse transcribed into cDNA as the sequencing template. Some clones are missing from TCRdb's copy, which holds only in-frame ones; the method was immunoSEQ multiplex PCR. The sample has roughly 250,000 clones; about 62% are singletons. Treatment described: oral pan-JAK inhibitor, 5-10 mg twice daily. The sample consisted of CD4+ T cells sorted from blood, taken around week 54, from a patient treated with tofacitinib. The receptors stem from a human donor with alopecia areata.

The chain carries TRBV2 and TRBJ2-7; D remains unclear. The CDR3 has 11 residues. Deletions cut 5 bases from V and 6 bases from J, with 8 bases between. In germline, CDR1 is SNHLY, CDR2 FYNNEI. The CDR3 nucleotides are TGTGCCAGCAGTAGGTTGGGCGAGCAGTACTTC. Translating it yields CASSRLGEQYF.

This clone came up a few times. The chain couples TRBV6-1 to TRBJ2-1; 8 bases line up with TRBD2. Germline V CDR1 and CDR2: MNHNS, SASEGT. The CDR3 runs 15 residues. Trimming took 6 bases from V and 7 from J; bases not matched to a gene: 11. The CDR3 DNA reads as TGTGCCAGCAGGGGCGAGGGACTAGGCACGAATGAGCAGTTCTTC. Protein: CASRGEGLGTNEQFF.